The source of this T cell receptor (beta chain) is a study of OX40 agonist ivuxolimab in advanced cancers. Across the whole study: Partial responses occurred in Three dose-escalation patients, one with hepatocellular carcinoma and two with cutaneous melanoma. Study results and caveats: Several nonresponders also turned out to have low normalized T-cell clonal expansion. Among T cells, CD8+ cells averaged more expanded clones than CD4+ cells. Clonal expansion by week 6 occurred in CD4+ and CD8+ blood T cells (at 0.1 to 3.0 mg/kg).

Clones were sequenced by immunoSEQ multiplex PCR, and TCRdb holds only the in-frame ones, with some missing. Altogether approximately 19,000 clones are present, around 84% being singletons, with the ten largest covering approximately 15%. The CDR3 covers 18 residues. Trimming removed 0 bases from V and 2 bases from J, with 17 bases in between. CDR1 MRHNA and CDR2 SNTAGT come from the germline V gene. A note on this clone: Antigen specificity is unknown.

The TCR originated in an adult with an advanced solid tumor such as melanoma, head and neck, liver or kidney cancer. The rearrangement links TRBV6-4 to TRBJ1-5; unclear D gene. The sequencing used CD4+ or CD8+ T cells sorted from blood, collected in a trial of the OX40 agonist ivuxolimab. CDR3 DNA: TGTGCCAGCAGTGACTCGGGTACTGGAGAGTGGTGCAATCAGCCCCAGCATTTT. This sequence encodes CASSDSGTGEWCNQPQHF.